Listed here is a single T cell receptor (beta chain). Patients of the Seattle cohort, enrolled during active infection, were followed longitudinally. The data originate from a study of blood T cell repertoires in COVID-19. Across the whole study: From the United States, Italy and Spain came samples of acute and convalescent COVID-19. T cells, B-cell-depleted T cells, or PBMCs provided the cDNA or gDNA that served as material.

The V gene's germline CDR1 is SGHKS and CDR2 YYEKEE (reference sequence). The V and J ends lost 4 bases and 3 bases respectively, with 11 bases between them. This CDR3 comprises 14 residues. Original processing methods: Scientists estimated how many nucleated cells there were by amplifying reference gene primers. The method was immunoSEQ multiplex PCR; TCRdb's version includes in-frame clones alone and lacks a portion of them. The V and J calls and clone size were taken over from that table, and D and trimming were inferred from the DNA. The table has 200,000 to 250,000 clones, 65% to 90% seen once. This clonotype was sampled from a woman in her seventies with COVID-19, enrolled during active disease. This chain joins TRBV5-5 and TRBJ1-5; no reliable D call. Sequencing used peripheral blood. CDR3 region: CASSPLRINQPQHF. As DNA, the CDR3 is TGTGCCAGCAGCCCCCTCAGGATCAATCAGCCCCAGCATTTT.